Listed below are T cell receptor beta chains from one sample, sequenced in a study of post-analysis software for immune sequencing data. TCRdb re-derived calls from the PCR reads in MiXCR, one entry per CDR3 protein. The data contain fewer than 850,000 distinct CDR3 sequences, about half of them singletons. Sequenced: blood. Source of these receptors: a girl between 5 and 17 years old with multiple sclerosis. Each CDR3 is given with its conserved first and last residue. A D gene is named only where the DNA matches it firmly. Expanded clones get a size class; other rows say once, few or many, or leave the size out.

j_gene: TRBJ2-1; abundance: .; d_gene: .; v_gene: TRBV6-5; CDR3aa: CASSYLKTSSSYNEQFF; CDR3nt: TGTGCCAGCAGTTACCTAAAGACCTCCAGCTCCTACAATGAGCAGTTCTTC
j_gene: TRBJ2-7; abundance: .; d_gene: TRBD1; v_gene: TRBV27; CDR3aa: CASSNTGTGNEQYF; CDR3nt: TGTGCCAGCAGTAACACCGGGACAGGGAACGAGCAGTACTTC
j_gene: TRBJ2-3; abundance: few; d_gene: TRBD2; v_gene: TRBV6-2/TRBV6-3; CDR3aa: CASSSSGSDPTDTQYF; CDR3nt: TGTGCCAGCAGTTCTAGCGGGAGCGACCCCACAGATACGCAGTATTTT
j_gene: TRBJ2-7; abundance: many; d_gene: .; v_gene: TRBV7-9; CDR3aa: CASSLVGSSYEQYF; CDR3nt: TGTGCCAGCAGCTTAGTTGGCAGTTCCTACGAGCAGTACTTC
j_gene: TRBJ1-2; abundance: few; d_gene: .; v_gene: TRBV7-9; CDR3aa: CASSLAGILAGGYTF; CDR3nt: TGTGCCAGCAGCTTAGCGGGGATCCTGGCGGGTGGCTACACCTTC
j_gene: TRBJ2-1; abundance: .; d_gene: TRBD2; v_gene: TRBV7-9; CDR3aa: CASSPWTSGSAEQFF; CDR3nt: TGTGCCAGCAGCCCGTGGACTAGCGGGAGTGCTGAGCAGTTCTTC
j_gene: TRBJ2-1; abundance: few; d_gene: TRBD1; v_gene: TRBV4-3; CDR3aa: CASSQRTGVNEQFF; CDR3nt: TGCGCCAGCAGCCAACGGACAGGGGTAAATGAGCAGTTCTTC
j_gene: TRBJ2-7; abundance: .; d_gene: .; v_gene: TRBV7-2; CDR3aa: CASSSNSGSYEQYF; CDR3nt: TGTGCCAGCAGCTCTAACAGCGGCTCCTACGAGCAGTACTTC
j_gene: TRBJ2-7; abundance: .; d_gene: TRBD2; v_gene: TRBV12-3/TRBV12-4; CDR3aa: CASSLVSPRLAGSYEHYF; CDR3nt: TGTGCCAGCAGTTTAGTCTCCCCCCGTCTAGCGGGTTCCTACGAGCACTACTTC
j_gene: TRBJ2-6; abundance: .; d_gene: .; v_gene: TRBV9; CDR3aa: CASEQGLSGANVLTF; CDR3nt: TGTGCCAGTGAACAGGGACTCTCTGGGGCCAACGTCCTGACTTTC
j_gene: TRBJ2-3; abundance: .; d_gene: .; v_gene: TRBV3-1; CDR3aa: CASSQGRGVGTDTQYF; CDR3nt: TGTGCCAGCAGCCAAGGGCGGGGAGTCGGCACAGATACGCAGTATTTT
j_gene: TRBJ2-1; abundance: .; d_gene: TRBD2; v_gene: TRBV29-1; CDR3aa: CSVERTSGYNEQFF; CDR3nt: TGCAGCGTTGAAAGGACTAGCGGTTACAATGAGCAGTTCTTC
j_gene: TRBJ2-5; abundance: few; d_gene: .; v_gene: TRBV24-1; CDR3aa: CATSDSAKAPFLETQYF; CDR3nt: TGTGCCACCAGTGATTCAGCCAAGGCCCCCTTCCTTGAGACCCAGTACTTC
j_gene: TRBJ1-2; abundance: .; d_gene: .; v_gene: TRBV20-1; CDR3aa: CSARGDGILNYGYTF; CDR3nt: TGCAGTGCTAGAGGGGATGGCATACTTAACTATGGCTACACCTTC
j_gene: TRBJ2-7; abundance: few; d_gene: .; v_gene: TRBV6-5; CDR3aa: CASSYSKGDEQYF; CDR3nt: TGTGCCAGCAGTTACTCGAAAGGGGACGAGCAGTACTTC
j_gene: TRBJ1-2; abundance: .; d_gene: TRBD1; v_gene: TRBV10-3; CDR3aa: CAISLGQGSPYGYTF; CDR3nt: TGTGCCATCAGCCTTGGACAGGGGAGTCCCTATGGCTACACCTTC
j_gene: TRBJ2-7; abundance: .; d_gene: TRBD1; v_gene: TRBV27; CDR3aa: CASSIRDRGPSYEQYF; CDR3nt: TGTGCCAGCAGTATCCGGGACAGGGGGCCCTCCTACGAGCAGTACTTC
j_gene: TRBJ1-2; abundance: few; d_gene: .; v_gene: TRBV29-1; CDR3aa: CSVEEGGRSYGYTF; CDR3nt: TGCAGCGTTGAAGAAGGGGGGCGCAGCTATGGCTACACCTTC
j_gene: TRBJ1-2; abundance: .; d_gene: TRBD1; v_gene: TRBV6-1; CDR3aa: CASTRDREKIGYTF; CDR3nt: TGTGCCAGCACCAGGGACAGGGAAAAGATTGGCTACACCTTC
j_gene: TRBJ2-1; abundance: .; d_gene: TRBD1; v_gene: TRBV29-1; CDR3aa: CSGRPGQGAGEQFF; CDR3nt: TGCAGCGGACGACCGGGACAGGGTGCGGGGGAGCAGTTCTTC
j_gene: TRBJ2-4; abundance: .; d_gene: .; v_gene: TRBV20-1; CDR3aa: CSAPGVAKNIQYF; CDR3nt: TGCAGTGCTCCCGGGGTAGCCAAAAACATTCAGTACTTC
j_gene: TRBJ2-7; abundance: few; d_gene: .; v_gene: TRBV6-1; CDR3aa: CASSEMAAYEQYF; CDR3nt: TGTGCCAGCAGTGAAATGGCAGCCTACGAGCAGTACTTC
j_gene: TRBJ2-7; abundance: few; d_gene: .; v_gene: TRBV9; CDR3aa: CASSVAWSTSYEQYF; CDR3nt: TGTGCCAGCAGCGTAGCTTGGTCCACCTCCTACGAGCAGTACTTC
j_gene: TRBJ2-3; abundance: .; d_gene: .; v_gene: TRBV14; CDR3aa: CASSQEPYTQYF; CDR3nt: TGTGCCAGCAGCCAAGAGCCATATACGCAGTATTTT
j_gene: TRBJ2-5; abundance: few; d_gene: .; v_gene: TRBV29-1; CDR3aa: CSVEDERQETQYF; CDR3nt: TGCAGCGTTGAAGATGAACGGCAAGAGACCCAGTACTTC
j_gene: TRBJ2-3; abundance: few; d_gene: TRBD2; v_gene: TRBV10-3; CDR3aa: CAISLAGVAPDTQYF; CDR3nt: TGTGCCATCAGTCTAGCGGGAGTGGCTCCAGATACGCAGTATTTT
j_gene: TRBJ1-4; abundance: .; d_gene: TRBD1; v_gene: TRBV27; CDR3aa: CASSLQGGMEKLFF; CDR3nt: TGTGCCAGCAGTTTACAGGGGGGGATGGAAAAACTGTTTTTT
j_gene: TRBJ2-1; abundance: few; d_gene: .; v_gene: TRBV24-1; CDR3aa: CATSDPSWTAPGDEQFF; CDR3nt: TGTGCCACCAGTGACCCATCATGGACAGCCCCGGGGGATGAGCAGTTCTTC
j_gene: TRBJ2-7; abundance: few; d_gene: TRBD1; v_gene: TRBV27; CDR3aa: CASTAGQGLSYEQYF; CDR3nt: TGTGCCAGCACGGCCGGACAGGGGCTTTCCTACGAGCAGTACTTC
j_gene: TRBJ2-3; abundance: .; d_gene: TRBD2; v_gene: TRBV6-4; CDR3aa: CASSPSLLAGSSDTQYF; CDR3nt: TGTGCCAGCAGTCCCTCCCTACTAGCGGGAAGCTCCGATACGCAGTATTTT
j_gene: TRBJ2-3; abundance: .; d_gene: .; v_gene: TRBV20-1; CDR3aa: CSADGTDTDTQYF; CDR3nt: TGCAGTGCTGATGGGACGGACACAGATACGCAGTATTTT
j_gene: TRBJ2-7; abundance: .; d_gene: TRBD2; v_gene: TRBV27; CDR3aa: CASSLTGLASYEQYF; CDR3nt: TGTGCCAGCAGTTTAACCGGACTAGCCTCCTACGAGCAGTACTTC
j_gene: TRBJ1-1; abundance: once; d_gene: .; v_gene: TRBV29-1; CDR3aa: CSVGPREAFF; CDR3nt: TGCAGCGTCGGTCCCCGAGAAGCTTTCTTT
j_gene: TRBJ2-7; abundance: few; d_gene: .; v_gene: TRBV9; CDR3aa: CASSVGAEAYEQYF; CDR3nt: TGTGCCAGCAGCGTTGGGGCAGAAGCATACGAGCAGTACTTC
j_gene: TRBJ2-5; abundance: once; d_gene: .; v_gene: TRBV10-3; CDR3aa: CATGEWERETQYF; CDR3nt: TGTGCCACGGGGGAGTGGGAGCGTGAGACCCAGTACTTC
j_gene: TRBJ2-1; abundance: .; d_gene: TRBD2; v_gene: TRBV6-1; CDR3aa: CASSDSTGLGDNEQFF; CDR3nt: TGTGCCAGCAGTGATTCTACCGGACTAGGTGACAATGAGCAGTTCTTC
j_gene: TRBJ2-7; abundance: .; d_gene: TRBD2; v_gene: TRBV6-6; CDR3aa: CASSYNSGRAYEQYF; CDR3nt: TGTGCCAGCAGTTACAATAGCGGGAGGGCCTACGAGCAGTACTTC
j_gene: TRBJ2-4; abundance: .; d_gene: .; v_gene: TRBV20-1; CDR3aa: CSASTHWDKNIQYF; CDR3nt: TGCAGTGCTAGTACCCACTGGGACAAAAACATTCAGTACTTC
j_gene: TRBJ2-5; abundance: .; d_gene: TRBD2; v_gene: TRBV20-1; CDR3aa: CSAGYAGGRETQYF; CDR3nt: TGCAGTGCTGGATATGCGGGAGGGCGGGAGACCCAGTACTTC
j_gene: TRBJ2-7; abundance: few; d_gene: TRBD1; v_gene: TRBV7-9; CDR3aa: CASSHERTGRSPYEQYF; CDR3nt: TGTGCCAGCAGCCATGAAAGGACAGGGAGGAGTCCCTACGAGCAGTACTTC
j_gene: TRBJ2-1; abundance: once; d_gene: .; v_gene: TRBV5-1; CDR3aa: CASSPDLSNYNEQFF; CDR3nt: TGCGCCAGCAGCCCAGACTTGAGTAATTACAATGAGCAGTTCTTC
j_gene: TRBJ2-7; abundance: .; d_gene: .; v_gene: TRBV5-1; CDR3aa: CASSLVPRYEQYF; CDR3nt: TGCGCCAGCAGCTTGGTTCCCCGGTACGAGCAGTACTTC
j_gene: TRBJ2-1; abundance: once; d_gene: .; v_gene: TRBV7-9; CDR3aa: CANSLGLGGKNGQFF; CDR3nt: TGTGCCAACAGCTTGGGTCTTGGCGGGAAGAATGGGCAGTTCTTC
j_gene: TRBJ2-5; abundance: .; d_gene: .; v_gene: TRBV29-1; CDR3aa: CSVESGGSETQYF; CDR3nt: TGCAGCGTTGAATCGGGTGGCTCGGAGACCCAGTACTTC
j_gene: TRBJ2-2; abundance: .; d_gene: TRBD2; v_gene: TRBV10-3; CDR3aa: CAIAGGNTGELFF; CDR3nt: TGTGCCATCGCGGGGGGAAACACCGGGGAGCTGTTTTTT
j_gene: TRBJ1-1; abundance: few; d_gene: TRBD1; v_gene: TRBV9; CDR3aa: CASSVGTGANTEAFF; CDR3nt: TGTGCCAGCAGCGTAGGGACAGGGGCCAACACTGAAGCTTTCTTT
j_gene: TRBJ2-7; abundance: .; d_gene: TRBD2; v_gene: TRBV28; CDR3aa: CASSLNSSGRRYEQYF; CDR3nt: TGTGCCAGCAGTTTAAACAGTAGCGGGAGAAGGTACGAGCAGTACTTC
j_gene: TRBJ2-7; abundance: few; d_gene: TRBD1; v_gene: TRBV10-3; CDR3aa: CAISWGQGPPYEQYF; CDR3nt: TGTGCCATCAGCTGGGGACAGGGACCGCCCTACGAGCAGTACTTC
j_gene: TRBJ1-5; abundance: .; d_gene: .; v_gene: TRBV6-2/TRBV6-3; CDR3aa: CASSSGSKWSNQPQHF; CDR3nt: TGTGCCAGCAGTTCCGGGTCCAAGTGGAGCAATCAGCCCCAGCATTTT
j_gene: TRBJ1-2; abundance: .; d_gene: TRBD1; v_gene: TRBV20-1; CDR3aa: CSAGPGTENYGYTF; CDR3nt: TGCAGTGCTGGACCCGGGACAGAGAACTATGGCTACACCTTC
j_gene: TRBJ2-7; abundance: once; d_gene: TRBD2; v_gene: TRBV27; CDR3aa: CASGTSGRAGVSYEQYF; CDR3nt: TGTGCCAGCGGGACTAGCGGGAGGGCCGGAGTCTCCTACGAGCAGTACTTC
j_gene: TRBJ2-5; abundance: .; d_gene: TRBD2; v_gene: TRBV29-1; CDR3aa: CSTRTSGRARGTQYF; CDR3nt: TGCAGCACCCGGACTAGCGGGAGGGCGAGGGGGACCCAGTACTTC
j_gene: TRBJ1-2; abundance: few; d_gene: .; v_gene: TRBV7-9; CDR3aa: CASSLALEGSGYTF; CDR3nt: TGTGCCAGCAGCTTAGCGCTTGAGGGTTCAGGCTACACCTTC
j_gene: TRBJ2-5; abundance: .; d_gene: TRBD1; v_gene: TRBV29-1; CDR3aa: CSVVPGQGAETQYF; CDR3nt: TGCAGCGTGGTCCCGGGACAGGGGGCAGAGACCCAGTACTTC
j_gene: TRBJ2-7; abundance: few; d_gene: TRBD2; v_gene: TRBV6-1; CDR3aa: CASSPGLAVEQYF; CDR3nt: TGTGCCAGCAGTCCGGGACTAGCGGTAGAGCAGTACTTC
j_gene: TRBJ2-5; abundance: few; d_gene: TRBD1; v_gene: TRBV7-9; CDR3aa: CASSSQDRVLQETQYF; CDR3nt: TGTGCCAGCAGCTCCCAGGACAGGGTTCTTCAAGAGACCCAGTACTTC
j_gene: TRBJ2-1; abundance: few; d_gene: TRBD1; v_gene: TRBV10-3; CDR3aa: CAISEKGEQGENEQFF; CDR3nt: TGTGCCATCAGTGAGAAGGGGGAGCAGGGGGAAAATGAGCAGTTCTTC
j_gene: TRBJ2-7; abundance: .; d_gene: TRBD2; v_gene: TRBV5-1; CDR3aa: CASGPSGRYEQYF; CDR3nt: TGCGCCAGCGGCCCCAGCGGGAGGTACGAGCAGTACTTC
j_gene: TRBJ1-4; abundance: .; d_gene: TRBD1; v_gene: TRBV5-1; CDR3aa: CASSLRPPGQGSSEKLFF; CDR3nt: TGCGCCAGCAGCTTGAGGCCCCCGGGACAGGGATCGAGTGAAAAACTGTTTTTT
j_gene: TRBJ2-1; abundance: few; d_gene: .; v_gene: TRBV29-1; CDR3aa: CSFWGQGPSSYNEQFF; CDR3nt: TGCAGCTTTTGGGGGCAGGGGCCTAGCTCCTACAATGAGCAGTTCTTC